The rows below give T cell receptor beta chains drawn from one sample of a study of cytomegalovirus exposure and HLA in healthy donors. The table came from immunoSEQ multiplex PCR; TCRdb's copy has only in-frame clones and leaves some out. The sample lists 75,000 to 100,000 clones, around 80% occurring once. Material for sequencing was PBMCs. The origin of the receptors is a man in his forties or fifties in good health and CMV-seropositive. The CDR3 runs from the conserved cysteine through the conserved F or W. Fields, in order: clone size, J gene, V gene, CDR3 protein. Only some rows state a clone size, as once, few, many or a class for expanded clones.

>-|TRBJ2-7|TRBV19
CASAAYGQGFYEQYF
>once|TRBJ2-1|TRBV27
CASSLPSTRDLNEQFF
>medium-sized|TRBJ1-5|TRBV7-8
CASSRGTGEFYSNQPQHF
>-|TRBJ2-7|TRBV5-4
CASSLSRQGFTYEQYF
>-|TRBJ1-1|TRBV25-1
CASSPTYRIDTEAFF
>-|TRBJ2-2|TRBV5-1
CASSQTTNTGELFF
>-|TRBJ2-2|TRBV18
CASSRGDSNTGELFF
>-|TRBJ1-1|TRBV2
CASSVTAVNTEAFF
>-|TRBJ2-5|TRBV29-1
CSALTSSAETQYF
>-|TRBJ2-1|TRBV7-9
CSSSLGRSSYNEQFF
>few|TRBJ1-2|TRBV6-1
CASSPLGGLDYGYTF
>-|TRBJ1-4|TRBV29-1
CSVVGGSDEKLFF
>once|TRBJ2-1|TRBV6-5
CASRPSGDNEQFF
>-|TRBJ2-7|TRBV9
CASSVILSGGRLDEQYF
>-|TRBJ2-2|TRBV18
CASSPGQGANTGELFF
>-|TRBJ2-6|TRBV5-6
CASSLGVSGANGLTF
>-|TRBJ1-1|TRBV9
CASSGGVKLNTEAFF
>-|TRBJ2-1|TRBV7-9
CASMTSGAPGDEQFF
>-|TRBJ1-5|TRBV5-8
CASRKWPDMKSNSNQPQHF
>-|TRBJ1-3|TRBV9
CASSAQPDRLGNTIYF
>-|TRBJ1-5|TRBV5-1
CASSAGDRDQPQHF
>-|TRBJ1-4|TRBV12-5
CASGSPRVPEKLFF
>-|TRBJ1-1|TRBV5-6
CASSLSSSKAFF
>-|TRBJ2-6|TRBV28
CASSIQGSGANVLTF
>-|TRBJ2-3|TRBV6-6
CASSSRHLRTDTQYF